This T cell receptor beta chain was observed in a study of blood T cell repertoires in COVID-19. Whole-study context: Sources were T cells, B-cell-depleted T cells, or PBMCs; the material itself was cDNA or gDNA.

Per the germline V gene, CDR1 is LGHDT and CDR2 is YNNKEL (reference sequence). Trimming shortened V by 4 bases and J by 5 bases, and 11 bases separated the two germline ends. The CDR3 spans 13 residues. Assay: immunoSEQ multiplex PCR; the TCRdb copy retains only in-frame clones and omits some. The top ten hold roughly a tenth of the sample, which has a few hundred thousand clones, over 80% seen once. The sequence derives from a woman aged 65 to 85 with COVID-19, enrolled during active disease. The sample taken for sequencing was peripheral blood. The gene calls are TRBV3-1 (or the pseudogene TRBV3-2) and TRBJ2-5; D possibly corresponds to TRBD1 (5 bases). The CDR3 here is CASSPGHLETQYF. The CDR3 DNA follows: TGTGCCAGCAGCCCCGGACACCTGGAGACCCAGTACTTC.